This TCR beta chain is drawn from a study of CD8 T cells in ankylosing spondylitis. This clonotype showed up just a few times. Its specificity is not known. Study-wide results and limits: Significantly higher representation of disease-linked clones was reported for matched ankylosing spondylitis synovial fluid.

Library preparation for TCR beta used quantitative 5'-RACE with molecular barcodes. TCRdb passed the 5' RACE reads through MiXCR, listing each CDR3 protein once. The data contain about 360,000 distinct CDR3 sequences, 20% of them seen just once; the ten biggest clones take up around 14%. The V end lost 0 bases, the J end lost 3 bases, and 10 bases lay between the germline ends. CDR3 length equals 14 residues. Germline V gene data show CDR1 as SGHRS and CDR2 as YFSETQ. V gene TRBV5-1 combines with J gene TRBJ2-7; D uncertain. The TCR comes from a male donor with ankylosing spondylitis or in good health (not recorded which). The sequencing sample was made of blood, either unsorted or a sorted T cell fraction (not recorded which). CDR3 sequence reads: CASSLDAGIYEQYF. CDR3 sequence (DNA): TGCGCCAGCAGCTTGGACGCAGGTATCTACGAGCAGTACTTC.